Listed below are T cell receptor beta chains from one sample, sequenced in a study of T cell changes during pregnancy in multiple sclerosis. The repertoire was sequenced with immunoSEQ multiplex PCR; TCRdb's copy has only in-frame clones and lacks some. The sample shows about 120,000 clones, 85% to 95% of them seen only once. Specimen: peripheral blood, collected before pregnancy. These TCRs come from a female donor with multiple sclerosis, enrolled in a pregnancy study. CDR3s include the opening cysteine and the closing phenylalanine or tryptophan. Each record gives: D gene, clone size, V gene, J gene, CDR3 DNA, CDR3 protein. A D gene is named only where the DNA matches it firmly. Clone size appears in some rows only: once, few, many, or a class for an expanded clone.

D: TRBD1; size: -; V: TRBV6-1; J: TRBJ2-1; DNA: TGTGCCAGCAGTGATTGGACAGGGGCGTACTCCTACAATGAGCAGTTCTTC; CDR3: CASSDWTGAYSYNEQFF
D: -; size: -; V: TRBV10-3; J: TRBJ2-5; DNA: TGTGCCATCAGCGACCACCGGAGAGAACAAGAGACCCAGTACTTC; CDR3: CAISDHRREQETQYF
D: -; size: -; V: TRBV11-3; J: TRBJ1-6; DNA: TGTGCCAGCAGCCTGCAGGCTAATTCACCCCTCCACTTT; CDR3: CASSLQANSPLHF
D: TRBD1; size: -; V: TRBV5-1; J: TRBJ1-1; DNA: TGCGCCAGCACCTCGGGACAGGGGGCGGTAGGAGCTTTCTTT; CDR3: CASTSGQGAVGAFF
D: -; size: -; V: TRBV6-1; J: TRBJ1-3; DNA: TGTGCCAGCAGCCGGGGGGGTCGGGGAAACACCATATATTTT; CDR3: CASSRGGRGNTIYF
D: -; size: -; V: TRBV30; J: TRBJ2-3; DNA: TGTGCCTGGAGTGTAACGTTACTCACAGATACGCAGTATTTT; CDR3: CAWSVTLLTDTQYF
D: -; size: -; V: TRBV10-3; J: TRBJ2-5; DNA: TGTGCCATCAGTGAGTCTTTCCGAGTAGAGACCCAGTACTTC; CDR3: CAISESFRVETQYF
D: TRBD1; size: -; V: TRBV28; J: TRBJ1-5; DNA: TGTGCCAGCAGCCCGACAGGGGGGCGGCAGCCCCAGCATTTT; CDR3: CASSPTGGRQPQHF
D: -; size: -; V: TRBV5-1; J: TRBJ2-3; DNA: TGCGCCAGCAGCTTGTGGGGGGGCTCTGCAGATACGCAGTATTTT; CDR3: CASSLWGGSADTQYF
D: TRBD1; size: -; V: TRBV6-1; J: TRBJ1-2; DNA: TGTGCCAGCAGTGAAGCTATGACAGGGGGCCCTGGCTACACCTTC; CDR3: CASSEAMTGGPGYTF
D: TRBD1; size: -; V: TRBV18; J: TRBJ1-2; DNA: TGTGCCAGCTCACCGGGACAGGGGACGGATGGCTACACCTTC; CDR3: CASSPGQGTDGYTF
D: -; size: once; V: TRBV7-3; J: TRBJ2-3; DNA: TGTGCCAGCAGCTTAAGGCCCCCACCCTGGCCAGATACGCAGTATTTT; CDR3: CASSLRPPPWPDTQYF
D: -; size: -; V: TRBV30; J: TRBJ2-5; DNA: TGTGCCTGCGGAGCGCAAGAGACCCAGTACTTC; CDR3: CACGAQETQYF
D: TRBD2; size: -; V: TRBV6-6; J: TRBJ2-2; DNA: TGTGCCAGCAGTTACGGGGCGGGGGGAGCTCCCGGGGAGCTGTTTTTT; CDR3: CASSYGAGGAPGELFF
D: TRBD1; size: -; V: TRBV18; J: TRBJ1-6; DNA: TGTGCCAGCTCACTCCGACAGGGATCACCCCTCCACTTT; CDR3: CASSLRQGSPLHF
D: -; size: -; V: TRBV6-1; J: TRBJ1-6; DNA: TGTGCCAGCAGTGAAAGGGGGTCACCCAATTCACCCCTCCACTTT; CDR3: CASSERGSPNSPLHF
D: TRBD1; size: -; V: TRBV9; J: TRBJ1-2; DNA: TGTGCCAGCAGCCACGGGACAGGGGGTTATGGCTACACCTTC; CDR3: CASSHGTGGYGYTF
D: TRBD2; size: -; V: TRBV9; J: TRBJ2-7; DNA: TGTGCCAGCAGCGCGGGGGGAGGTTCCGAGCAGTACTTC; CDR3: CASSAGGGSEQYF
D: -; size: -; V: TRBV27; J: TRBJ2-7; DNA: TGTTCGCTGGGGCCGGCGGGGAGGCGTCCCTACGAGCAGTACTTC; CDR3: CSLGPAGRRPYEQYF
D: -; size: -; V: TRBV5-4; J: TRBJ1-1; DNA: TGTGCCAGCAGCCCGCGTTCGACAGGAGACACTGAAGCTTTCTTT; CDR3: CASSPRSTGDTEAFF
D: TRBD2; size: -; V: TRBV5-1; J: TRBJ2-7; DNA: TGCGCCAGCAGCTCCGGGACTAGCTCCTACGAGCAGTACTTC; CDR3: CASSSGTSSYEQYF
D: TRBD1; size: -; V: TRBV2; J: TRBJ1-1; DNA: TGTGCCAGCAGGTCAGACAGGGAGGACACTGAAGCTTTCTTT; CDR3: CASRSDREDTEAFF
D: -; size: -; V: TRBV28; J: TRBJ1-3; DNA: TGTGCCAGCATGATCAGGGCTAAGGACACCATATATTTT; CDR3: CASMIRAKDTIYF
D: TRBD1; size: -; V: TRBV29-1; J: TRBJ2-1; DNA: TGCAGCGTGCTGGACAGGGGGGCTTACAATGAGCAGTTCTTC; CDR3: CSVLDRGAYNEQFF
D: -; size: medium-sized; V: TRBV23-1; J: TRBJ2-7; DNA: TGCGCCAGCAGCCTCGGCTACGAGCAGTACTTC; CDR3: CASSLGYEQYF
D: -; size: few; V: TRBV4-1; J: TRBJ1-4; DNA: TGCGCCAGCAGCCACCAAGAGGGGACCGCGGGCAGGGGTAGTGAAAAACTGTTTTTT; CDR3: CASSHQEGTAGRGSEKLFF
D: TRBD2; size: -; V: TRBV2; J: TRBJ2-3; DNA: TGTGCCAGCAGTAAGACTAGCGGGAGGTCAGCAGATACGCAGTATTTT; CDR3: CASSKTSGRSADTQYF
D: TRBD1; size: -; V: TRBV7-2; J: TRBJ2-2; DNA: TGTGCCAGCAGCTTAGACTCCGGGACAGGGGTGTTCACCGGGGAGCTGTTTTTT; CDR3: CASSLDSGTGVFTGELFF
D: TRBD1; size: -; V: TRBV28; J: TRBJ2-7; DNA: TGTGCCAGCAGTTTCCGGGACAGGGAGGGCGAGCAGTACTTC; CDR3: CASSFRDREGEQYF
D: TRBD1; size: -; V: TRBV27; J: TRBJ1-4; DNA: TGTGCCAGCAGTAAGTTCCCGGGACAGGGCAGAGAAAAACTGTTTTTT; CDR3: CASSKFPGQGREKLFF
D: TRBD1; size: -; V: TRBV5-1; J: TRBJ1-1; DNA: TGCGCCAGCAGCGATGGACAGGGCGGTACTGAAGCTTTCTTT; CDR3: CASSDGQGGTEAFF
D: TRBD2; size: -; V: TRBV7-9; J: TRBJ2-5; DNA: TGTGCCAGCAGCTTGCTAGCGGGAGGGCCTCAAGAGACCCAGTACTTC; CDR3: CASSLLAGGPQETQYF
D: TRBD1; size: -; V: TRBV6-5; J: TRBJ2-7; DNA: TGTGCCAGCAGTTACTCGTTCCAGGGGGCCAACGAGCAGTACTTC; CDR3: CASSYSFQGANEQYF
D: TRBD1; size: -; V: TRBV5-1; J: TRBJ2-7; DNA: TGCGCCAGCAGCTCAACCGGGACAGGGATCTACGAGCAGTACTTC; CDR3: CASSSTGTGIYEQYF
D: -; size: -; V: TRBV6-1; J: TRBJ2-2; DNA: TGTGCCAGCGGGAGGACGGTGAACACCGGGGAGCTGTTTTTT; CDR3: CASGRTVNTGELFF
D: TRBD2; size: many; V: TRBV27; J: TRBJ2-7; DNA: TGTGCCAGCATCCCTGGCGGGGGATTAGTGCAGTACTTC; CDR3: CASIPGGGLVQYF
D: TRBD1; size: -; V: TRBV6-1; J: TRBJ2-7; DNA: TGTGCCAGCAACCCCCGAGACAGGGCTGCCTACGAGCAGTACTTC; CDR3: CASNPRDRAAYEQYF
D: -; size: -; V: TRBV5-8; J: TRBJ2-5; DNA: TGTGCCAGCAGCAGACTAGTGGGAGAGACCCAGTACTTC; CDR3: CASSRLVGETQYF
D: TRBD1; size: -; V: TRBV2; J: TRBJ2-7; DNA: TGTGCCAGCAGCCGAGAGACAGGGCTCCCCTACGAGCAGTACTTC; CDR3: CASSRETGLPYEQYF
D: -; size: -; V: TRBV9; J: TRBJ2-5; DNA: TGTGCCAGCAGCGTAGGACAGAGTCCCCAAGAGACCCAGTACTTC; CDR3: CASSVGQSPQETQYF
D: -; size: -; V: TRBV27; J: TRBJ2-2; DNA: TGTGCCAGCAGCCCCCGGGGCGGCGCGGGGGCTAGGCGGGAGCTGTTTTTT; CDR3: CASSPRGGAGARRELFF
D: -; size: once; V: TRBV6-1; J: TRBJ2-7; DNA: TGTGCCAGCAGTAAATACCGGGACAACTACGAGCAGTACTTC; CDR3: CASSKYRDNYEQYF
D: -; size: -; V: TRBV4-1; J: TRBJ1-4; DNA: TGCGCCAGCAGCCAAGATTGGCCAGGGGCTAATGAAAAACTGTTTTTT; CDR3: CASSQDWPGANEKLFF
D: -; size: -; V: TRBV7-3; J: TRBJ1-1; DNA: TGTGCCAGCAGCTCTCAGGGGAACACTGAAGCTTTCTTT; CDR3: CASSSQGNTEAFF
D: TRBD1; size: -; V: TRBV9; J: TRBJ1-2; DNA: TGTGCCAGCAGCGTCCCCGGGACAGGGACCGGCTACACCTTC; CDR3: CASSVPGTGTGYTF
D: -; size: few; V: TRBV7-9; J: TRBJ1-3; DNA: TGTGCCAGCACCGAAGGACAGATCTCTGGAAACACCATATATTTT; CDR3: CASTEGQISGNTIYF
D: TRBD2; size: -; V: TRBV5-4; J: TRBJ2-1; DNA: TGTGCCTCGAGCAAGGGGAGGGAAAATGAGCAGTTCTTC; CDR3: CASSKGRENEQFF
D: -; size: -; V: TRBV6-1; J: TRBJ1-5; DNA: TGTGCCAGCAGTGAATTGTGGTCGGATCAGCCCCAGCATTTT; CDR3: CASSELWSDQPQHF
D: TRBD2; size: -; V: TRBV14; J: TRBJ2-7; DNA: TGTGCCAGCAGCCAGGGACTAGCGGGGGCCTCCTACGAGCAGTACTTC; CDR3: CASSQGLAGASYEQYF
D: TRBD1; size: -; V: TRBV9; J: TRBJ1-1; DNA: TGTGCCAGCAGCCCTCGCCAGGGGGATGGTACTGAAGCTTTCTTT; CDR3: CASSPRQGDGTEAFF
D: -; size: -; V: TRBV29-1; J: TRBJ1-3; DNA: TGCAGCGTTGGAGAGAGCTCTGGAAACACCATATATTTT; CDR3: CSVGESSGNTIYF
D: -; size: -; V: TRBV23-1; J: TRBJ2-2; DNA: TGCGCCACGGGTCTAGCGCCCCCCGGGGAGCTGTTTTTT; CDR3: CATGLAPPGELFF
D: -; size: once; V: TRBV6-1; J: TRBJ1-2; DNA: TGTGCCAGCAGTAGGACAGACTCTAACTATGGCTACACCTTC; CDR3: CASSRTDSNYGYTF
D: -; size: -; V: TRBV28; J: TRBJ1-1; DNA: TGTGCCAGCAGTTTAGCTTTGGCCGAAGCTTTCTTT; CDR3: CASSLALAEAFF
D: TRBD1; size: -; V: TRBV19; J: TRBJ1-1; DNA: TGTGCCAGTAGTGACCTCGGACAGGCCCGGAACACTGAAGCTTTCTTT; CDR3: CASSDLGQARNTEAFF
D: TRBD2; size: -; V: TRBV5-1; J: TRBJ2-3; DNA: TGCGCCAGCAGCTTGAACCCAGCGGGAGACACAGATGCGCAGTATTTT; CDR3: CASSLNPAGDTDAQYF
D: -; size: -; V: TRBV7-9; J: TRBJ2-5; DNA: TGTGCCAGCAGCCCTTCTCCGGGCGGACTGTACCAAGAGACCCAGTACTTC; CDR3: CASSPSPGGLYQETQYF
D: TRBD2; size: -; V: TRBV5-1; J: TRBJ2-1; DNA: TGCGCCAGCAGGAATGATCCGGCTAGCGGGCGGATTTCCTACAATGAGCAGTTCTTC; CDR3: CASRNDPASGRISYNEQFF
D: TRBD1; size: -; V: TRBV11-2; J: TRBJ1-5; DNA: TGTGCCAGCAGCTTCGGGACAGGGAACGCTCAGCCCCAGCATTTT; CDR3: CASSFGTGNAQPQHF
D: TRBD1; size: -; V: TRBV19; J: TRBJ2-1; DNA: TGTGCCAGTAGCCAACAGGGGGCCCGCTCCTACAATGAGCAGTTCTTC; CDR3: CASSQQGARSYNEQFF